The 27 T cell receptor beta chains below all came from one sample that was sequenced in a study of regulatory T cells in long-lasting Graves disease (dated by TCRdb to the early 2020s). What this sample's time point label stands for: newly diagnosed GD, antithyroid drugs for less than 3 months. RNA was extracted from PBMCs in TRIzol for both TCR sequencing and RNA sequencing. The library was generated by multiplex PCR. Sequencing relied on an Illumina HiSeq 4000. iRepertoire HTBI primers and Arm-PCR amplification of CDR3 regions were used to construct TCR beta libraries. TCRdb redid the processing of the public reads, applying fastp at Q25 and MiXCR, and retained in-frame beta chains. Entries that share a CDR3 protein sequence are merged under the most common genes and DNA. This sample has approximately 300,000 distinct CDR3 sequences in its table, and about 18% of those were observed once. The biggest ten clones account for more than 30% of the sample.

Sequences were derived from peripheral blood mononuclear cells (PBMCs), sampled at new diagnosis, from a patient treated with antithyroid drugs. The receptors shown here come from a female donor with Graves disease.

The sample holds many counts of this clonotype. The chain is built from TRBV9 and TRBJ2-5; maybe TRBD2 (6 bases). Germline lookup yields CDR1 SGDLS and CDR2 YYNGEE. V lost 7 bases, J lost 2 bases, and 15 bases lay in between. The CDR3 extends over 14 amino acids. For the CDR3, the DNA is TGTGCCAGCGCCACGGGCGGGACTCAAGAGACCCAGTACTTC. Encoded protein: CASATGGTQETQYF.

As for this clonotype: It differs at one base from a far larger clone, so likely a read error. The rearrangement joins TRBV11-2 to TRBJ2-1; D unresolved. Germline V gene lookup returns CDR1 SGHAT and CDR2 FQNNGV. There are 12 residues in the CDR3. The ends were cut back, 0 bases at V and 13 bases at J, with 10 bases in the middle. In DNA form, the CDR3 reads TGTGCCAGCAGCTTAGACCGAGCAGTCCAGTTCTTC. It translates to CASSLDRAVQFF.

This clonotype was counted many times. The V gene is TRBV5-8, the J gene TRBJ1-5, with D perhaps matching TRBD1 (5 bases). V dropped 5 bases and J dropped 1 base, with 13 bases sitting between them. CDR1 is SGHTS and CDR2 is YDEGEE in the germline V gene. The CDR3 totals 15 residues. CDR3 in DNA: TGTGCCAGCAGTTTAGATGGACACAGCAATCAGCCCCAGCATTTT. Translation gives CASSLDGHSNQPQHF.

This clonotype was detected only a few times. This chain joins TRBV19 and TRBJ2-1; weak D call: TRBD1 (6 bases). The CDR3 loop spans 15 amino acids. Looked up from germline, CDR1 is LNHDA and CDR2 is SQIVND (reference sequence). Between the trimmed V and J ends, which lost 3 bases and 6 bases, there was a span of 15 bases. The CDR3 here is CASSMIQGQFNEQFF. In DNA, the CDR3 is TGTGCCAGTAGTATGATACAGGGTCAATTCAATGAGCAGTTCTTC.

The genes are TRBV5-1 and TRBJ2-1; the match to TRBD2 covers 11 bases. The CDR3 loop spans 15 amino acids. Germline CDR1 reads SGHRS; CDR2 reads YFSETQ. The V gene end was trimmed by 3 bases and the J gene end by 9 bases; junction bases not matched to a gene: 8. CDR3 sequence (DNA): TGCGCCAGCAGCTCCGTAGCGGGAGGGCCGGGTGAGCAGTTCTTC. Translated, it gives CASSSVAGGPGEQFF.

This clonotype was picked up many times. The rearrangement links TRBV12-3 or TRBV12-4 to TRBJ2-7, with D uncertain. V shed 3 bases and J shed 2 bases, with 8 bases lying between them. This CDR3 is 13 amino acids long. The CDR3 spells CASSLPGPYEQYF. The CDR3 nucleotides are TGTGCCAGCAGTTTGCCAGGACCCTACGAGCAGTACTTC.

This clonotype was recorded at least ten times. At one end the junction does not follow the germline gene, possibly because of a read error. The rearrangement joins TRBV12-3 or TRBV12-4 to TRBJ1-5; D remains unclear. The CDR3 spans 14 residues. CDR3 residues: CASQKGGSNQLQHF. The CDR3 bases are TGTGCCAGCCAGAAGGGTGGCAGCAATCAGCTCCAGCATTTT.

J is TRBJ2-7 and V is TRBV18; 9 bases align to TRBD1. The CDR3 consists of 16 residues. Trimming took 3 bases from V and 4 from J; bases not matched to a gene: 10. CDR1 and CDR2 from the germline V gene are KGHSH and LQKENI. CDR3 in amino acids: CASSPPLGQGHYEQYF. CDR3 bases: TGTGCCAGCTCACCCCCCCTGGGACAGGGTCATTACGAGCAGTACTTC.

This clonotype was counted at least ten times. This chain connects TRBV10-1 to TRBJ2-1; D tentatively fits TRBD1 or TRBD2 (5 bases each). Germline CDR1 reads WNHNN; CDR2 reads SYGVQD (reference sequence). The CDR3 totals 13 residues. V lost 8 bases to trimming and J lost 6 bases, with 14 bases between them. The DNA of the CDR3 is TGCGCCAGCGGACTGGGAACAGGCAATGAGCAGTTCTTC. Translating it yields CASGLGTGNEQFF.

Ten or more counts support this clonotype. This sequence joins TRBV20-1 and TRBJ1-1, with D hard to call. Trimming took off 1 base at V and 1 base at J, with 7 bases between the two ends. The CDR3 is 13 residues long. Germline CDR1 is DFQATT and CDR2 is SNEGSKA (reference sequence). DNA for the CDR3: TGCAGTGCTAGAGGGTGGAAGAACACTGAAGCTTTCTTT. This translates into CSARGWKNTEAFF.

This clonotype was found many times. The chain employs TRBV6-2 or TRBV6-3 and TRBJ2-1; D is ambiguous. Trimming stripped 4 bases from V and 0 bases from J, with 13 bases between. Germline lookup yields CDR1 MNHEY and CDR2 SVGEGT. The CDR3 is 16 amino acids. CDR3 residues: CASSSSSANSYNEQFF. The CDR3 DNA reads TGTGCCAGCAGTTCATCCTCAGCGAACTCCTACAATGAGCAGTTCTTC.

The chain has TRBV19 and TRBJ1-1; D is unclear. The CDR3 is 14 residues long. Germline-derived CDR1 and CDR2 are LNHDA and SQIVND (reference sequence). V was pared by 3 bases and J by 3 bases, with 11 bases between. DNA for the CDR3: TGTGCCAGTAGTATTAGGGATCTGGACACTGAAGCTTTCTTT. It encodes CASSIRDLDTEAFF.

This clonotype was seen at least ten times. This chain links TRBV3-1 with TRBJ1-1, with a possible D match to TRBD1 (5 bases). CDR1 and CDR2 (germline): LGHDT, YNNKEL (reference sequence). The CDR3 is made up of 14 amino acids. With 0 bases removed from V and 5 bases from J, the gap between germline ends came to 10 bases. CDR3 DNA sequence: TGTGCCAGCAGCCAAGATAGCTGGGGGACTGAAGCTTTCTTT. It yields the protein CASSQDSWGTEAFF.

This clonotype was recorded many times. This sequence joins TRBV11-1 and TRBJ2-1; a possible D gene is TRBD1 (6 bases). Trimming pared 6 bases from V and 8 bases from J, leaving 11 bases between. Germline V gene sequence: CDR1 SGHAT, CDR2 FQDESV (reference sequence). The length of the CDR3 is 12 residues. The CDR3 sequence is CASSLEGDEQFF. The DNA of the CDR3 is TGTGCCAGCAGTCTAGAGGGGGATGAGCAGTTCTTC.

In this sample, this clonotype turned up many times. The chain joins TRBV6-5 to TRBJ2-3; D may be TRBD1 or TRBD2 (5 bases each). The germline V gene encodes CDR1 MNHEY and CDR2 SVGAGI. The CDR3 length is 18 residues. Trimming removed 2 bases at V and 1 base at J, with 19 bases between. The CDR3 coding sequence is TGTGCCAGCAGTTACCTGGGGTCGGGGCAAAGACGCACAGATACGCAGTATTTT. Protein: CASSYLGSGQRRTDTQYF.

Here the CDR3 DNA reads TGCAGTGCTATAAGACAGGGGGCAGGGGGTGAAGCTTTCTTT. Amino acids: CSAIRQGAGGEAFF. This chain links TRBV20-1 with TRBJ1-1; 10 positions match TRBD1. There are 14 residues in the CDR3. Germline V gene sequence: CDR1 DFQATT, CDR2 SNEGSKA (reference sequence). V lost 4 bases and J lost 7; bases outside the gene matches: 9.

In this sample, this clonotype turned up many times. This rearrangement joins TRBV28 to TRBJ1-2, with D perhaps TRBD1 (5 bases). Trimming shortened V by 5 bases and J by 10 bases, and 17 bases separated the two germline ends. CDR3 size: 13 residues. The germline V gene encodes CDR1 MDHEN and CDR2 SYDVKM. The DNA for the CDR3 is TGTGCCAGCAGTGCCCCCCGGGACCGGGACTACACCTTC. As protein: CASSAPRDRDYTF.

This clonotype has just a few counts. The chain recombines TRBV20-1 with TRBJ2-5; 8 bases line up with TRBD2. J gave up 4 bases and V 3 bases, and 16 bases lay outside the gene matches. The CDR3 loop spans 17 amino acids. Germline V CDR1 and CDR2: DFQATT, SNEGSKA (reference sequence). The chain's CDR3 is CSARRTLMTSVGETQYF. CDR3 DNA sequence: TGCAGTGCTAGGCGAACCCTTATGACTAGCGTCGGAGAGACCCAGTACTTC.

In its sample, this clonotype was seen many times. CDR3 protein: CATSRTLRSLDHRWATGANVLTF. Written as DNA, the CDR3 is TGTGCCACCAGCAGGACACTACGATCTCTGGACCACCGCTGGGCTACTGGGGCCAACGTCCTGACTTTC. V is TRBV24-1 and J is TRBJ2-6; TRBD1 is a possible D gene (5 bases). The CDR3 runs to 23 residues. V was pared by 7 bases and J by 2 bases, with 35 bases between. CDR1 KGHDR and CDR2 SFDVKD come from the germline V gene.

This clonotype was seen ten or more times. V gene TRBV2 combines with J gene TRBJ2-7; D is unresolved. Trimming stripped 3 bases from V and 4 bases from J, with 7 bases between. This CDR3 comprises 12 residues. Germline V gene lookup returns CDR1 SNHLY and CDR2 FYNNEI. CDR3 loop: CASSDVFYEQYF. CDR3 DNA: TGTGCCAGCAGTGACGTCTTTTACGAGCAGTACTTC.

This clonotype was detected many times. This chain connects TRBV12-3 or TRBV12-4 to TRBJ1-1; unclear D gene. Between the trimmed V and J ends, which lost 6 bases and 0 bases, there was a span of 5 bases. The CDR3 is made up of 12 amino acids. The CDR3 DNA is TGTGCCAGCAGACAGATGAACACTGAAGCTTTCTTT. Residues: CASRQMNTEAFF.

The chain links TRBV11-2 to TRBJ2-3; 8 nucleotides align to TRBD2. The CDR3 contains 15 residues. Germline trimming cut 1 base from V and 4 bases from J; bases unmatched to any gene: 4. CDR1 and CDR2 (germline): SGHAT, FQNNGV. The CDR3 is CASSLGLREADTQYF. CDR3 bases: TGTGCCAGCAGCTTAGGGTTGCGGGAGGCAGATACGCAGTATTTT.

The chain carries TRBV5-4 and TRBJ1-5, with a weak D call TRBD1 (5 bases). The CDR3 is 14 amino acids. Trimming removed 5 bases at V and 11 bases at J, with 20 bases between. Germline V gives CDR1 SGHNT, CDR2 YYREEE (reference sequence). For the CDR3, the DNA is TGTGCCAGCAGTCGCGGGGGGACCCTAGAAGCCCAGCATTTT. It encodes CASSRGGTLEAQHF. Full variable domain (rest looked up from reference TRBV5-4 and TRBJ1-5): ETGVTQSPTHLIKTRGQQVTLRCSSQSGHNTVSWYQQALGQGPQFIFQYYREEENGRGNFPPRFSGLQFPNYSSELNVNALELDDSALYLCASSRGGTLEAQHFGDGTRLSIL.

This clonotype was seen many times. The V and J genes are TRBV11-2 and TRBJ2-1; 13 bases map to TRBD2. Trimming removed 3 bases from V and 4 bases from J; junction bases left unmatched: 15. The CDR3 has 20 residues. Germline V gene sequence: CDR1 SGHAT, CDR2 FQNNGV. The CDR3 loop reads CASSFKFPGLAGPGYNEQFF. The CDR3 DNA follows: TGTGCCAGCAGCTTTAAGTTCCCGGGACTAGCGGGGCCGGGGTACAATGAGCAGTTCTTC. The full variable domain, in which reference TRBV11-2 and TRBJ2-1 provide the parts outside the CDR3, is EAGVAQSPRYKIIEKRQSVAFWCNPISGHATLYWYQQILGQGPKLLIQFQNNGVVDDSQLPKDRFSAERLKGVDSTLKIQPAKLEDSAVYLCASSFKFPGLAGPGYNEQFFGPGTRLTVL.

Remarks on this clonotype: This probably arose from a read error, given a far larger clone one base away. V usage is TRBV11-3 and J usage is TRBJ2-3; 7 bases align to TRBD1. CDR1 SGHNT and CDR2 YENEEA come from the germline V gene. The length of the CDR3 is 15 residues. The CDR3 DNA is TGTGCCAGCAGCCCCAGGGACAGCCTAGAGGAGACCCGGTACTTC. This encodes CASSPRDSLEETRYF.

Regarding this clonotype: This could be a read error, since a much larger clone is one nucleotide away. The V gene is TRBV2, the J gene TRBJ1-2, with D tentatively TRBD1 (6 bases). CDR1 and CDR2 from the germline V gene are SNHLY and FYNNEI. CDR3 length equals 15 residues. V gave up 6 bases and J gave up 4 bases, with 18 bases separating them. The CDR3 nucleotides read TGTGCCAGCAGGCCAGACCCCCTGGACAGCTATGGCTACACCTTC. Protein sequence: CASRPDPLDSYGYTF. Together with reference TRBV2 and TRBJ1-2, the CDR3 gives the full variable domain: EPEVTQTPSHQVTQMGQEVILRCVPISNHLYFYWYRQILGQKVEFLVSFYNNEISEKSEIFDDQFSVERPDGSNFTLKIRSTKLEDSAMYFCASRPDPLDSYGYTFGSGTRLTVV.

This clonotype has at least ten counts. The V call is TRBV27, the J call TRBJ2-1; 7 bases line up with TRBD2. Germline trimming cut 5 bases from V and 6 bases from J; bases unmatched to any gene: 10. The CDR3 runs 15 residues. CDR1 is MNHEY and CDR2 is SMNVEV in the germline V gene (reference sequence). The CDR3 region has the DNA TGTGCCAGCAGTCTATGGGGGGGAGGAGGCAATGAGCAGTTCTTC. The encoded protein is CASSLWGGGGNEQFF.